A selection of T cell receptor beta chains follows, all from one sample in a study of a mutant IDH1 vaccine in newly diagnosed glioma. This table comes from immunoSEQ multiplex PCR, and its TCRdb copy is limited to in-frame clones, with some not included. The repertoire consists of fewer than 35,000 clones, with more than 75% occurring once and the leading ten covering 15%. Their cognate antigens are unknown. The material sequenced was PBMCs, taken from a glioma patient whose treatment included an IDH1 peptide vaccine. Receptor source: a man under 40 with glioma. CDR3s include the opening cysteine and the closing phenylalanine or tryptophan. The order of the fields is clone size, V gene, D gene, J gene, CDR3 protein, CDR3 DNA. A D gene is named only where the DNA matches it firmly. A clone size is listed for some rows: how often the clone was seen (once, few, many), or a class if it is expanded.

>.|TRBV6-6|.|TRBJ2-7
CASSPGDYEQYF
TGTGCCAGCTCGCCGGGGGACTACGAGCAGTACTTC
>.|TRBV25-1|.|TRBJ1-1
CASSEFSDGMNTEAFF
TGTGCCAGCAGTGAATTCAGTGACGGCATGAACACTGAAGCTTTCTTT
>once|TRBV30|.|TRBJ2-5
CAWTTVAILETQYF
TGTGCCTGGACGACCGTAGCGATACTAGAGACCCAGTACTTC
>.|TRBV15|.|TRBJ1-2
CATSPRVGDGYTF
TGTGCCACCAGCCCTAGGGTGGGGGATGGCTACACCTTC
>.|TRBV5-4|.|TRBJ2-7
CASSLSPAYEQYF
TGTGCCAGCAGCTTGTCCCCGGCGTACGAGCAGTACTTC
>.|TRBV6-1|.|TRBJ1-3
CASSEDRGNTIYF
TGTGCCAGCAGTGAAGACAGGGGAAACACCATATATTTT
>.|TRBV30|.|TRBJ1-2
CAWSVFPQDSRGRGYTF
TGTGCCTGGAGTGTCTTTCCCCAAGACTCCCGGGGACGTGGCTACACCTTC
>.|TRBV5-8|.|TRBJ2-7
CASGETETSYEQYF
TGTGCCAGCGGCGAGACGGAGACCTCCTACGAGCAGTACTTC
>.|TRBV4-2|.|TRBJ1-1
CASSQEQGANTEAFF
TGTGCCAGCAGCCAGGAACAGGGAGCGAACACTGAAGCTTTCTTT
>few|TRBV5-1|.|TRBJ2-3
CASSLGRDSDTQYF
TGCGCCAGCAGCTTGGGGCGGGATTCAGATACGCAGTATTTT
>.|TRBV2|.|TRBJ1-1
CASSDRENRDTEAFF
TGTGCCAGCAGTGACAGGGAAAATAGGGATACTGAAGCTTTCTTT
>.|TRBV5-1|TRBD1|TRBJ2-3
CASSRTGPDTQYF
TGCGCCAGCAGCCGGACAGGGCCCGATACGCAGTATTTT
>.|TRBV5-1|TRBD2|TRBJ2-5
CASSLFLAGEETQYF
TGCGCCAGCAGCTTGTTCCTAGCGGGAGAAGAGACCCAGTACTTC
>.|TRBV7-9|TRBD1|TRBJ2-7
CASSDGDREGYEQYF
TGTGCCAGCAGCGACGGGGACAGGGAGGGATACGAGCAGTACTTC
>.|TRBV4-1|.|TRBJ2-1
CASSQVPSGSYNEQFF
TGCGCCAGCAGCCAAGTTCCCAGCGGCTCCTACAATGAGCAGTTCTTC
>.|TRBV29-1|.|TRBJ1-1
CSMDRVNTEAFF
TGCAGCATGGACCGTGTTAACACTGAAGCTTTCTTT